The 14 T cell receptor beta chains presented below share a single source sample, sequenced in a study of CD8 T cells in ankylosing spondylitis. General study findings and limits: Eight highly homologous variants formed a TCR beta motif that appeared characteristic of ankylosing spondylitis blood.

TCRdb ran MiXCR on the 5' RACE reads and lists one entry per CDR3 protein. The data show 700,000 to 850,000 distinct CDR3 sequences, 10% to 15% seen once. The antigens of these receptors remain unknown. The source material was blood, either unsorted or a sorted T cell fraction (not recorded which). These receptors all stem from a male donor with ankylosing spondylitis.

Concerning this clonotype: One end of the junction is discordant with germline, which a read error may explain. The J gene is TRBJ2-3, the V gene TRBV7-7, with D maybe TRBD1 (5 bases). CDR3 length: 13 amino acids. Germline V gene data show CDR1 as SSHAT and CDR2 as FNYEAQ (reference sequence). For the CDR3, the DNA is TGTGCTAGCAGCCAGTCGGCCGGCAGGGCGCAGTATTTT. This gives the protein CASSQSAGRAQYF.

The V and J genes are TRBV20-1 and TRBJ2-2; 9 bases map to TRBD2. Looked up from germline, CDR1 is DFQATT and CDR2 is SNEGSKA (reference sequence). J was trimmed by 7 bases and V by 4 bases; bases with no gene match: 10. The CDR3 loop spans 15 amino acids. CDR3 loop: CSATTGLASYGELFF. In DNA, the CDR3 is TGCAGTGCTACCACTGGACTAGCGTCGTACGGGGAGCTGTTTTTT.

This clonotype was observed a few times. V usage is TRBV20-1 and J usage is TRBJ2-1; no clear D gene. Trimming removed 6 bases at V and 2 bases at J, with 11 bases between. Germline loops: CDR1 DFQATT, CDR2 SNEGSKA (reference sequence). CDR3 size: 13 residues. CDR3 protein: CSAARAPYNEQFF. CDR3 in DNA: TGCAGTGCCGCCCGGGCCCCCTACAATGAGCAGTTCTTC.

This clonotype showed up many times. J is TRBJ1-6 and V is TRBV7-2, with no clear D. The CDR3 has 15 residues. Germline CDR1 and CDR2: SGHTA and FQGNSA. V was shortened by 2 bases and J by 6 bases, with 11 bases between the two germline ends. DNA of the CDR3: TGTGCCAGCAGCTTAATGTCTGGATCTAATTCACCCCTCCACTTT. Translated: CASSLMSGSNSPLHF.

The chain is built from TRBV27 and TRBJ2-3; TRBD2 aligns across 9 bases. This CDR3 has 15 residues. The germline CDR1 and CDR2 sequences are MNHEY and SMNVEV (reference sequence). V dropped 10 bases and J dropped 2; count of bases not matched to a gene: 10. CDR3 amino acids: CATKGLAGTTDTQYF. Here the CDR3 DNA reads TGTGCCACAAAAGGCCTAGCGGGGACCACAGATACGCAGTATTTT.

In this sample, this clonotype turned up a few times. The V call is TRBV2, the J call TRBJ1-2; the D is unclear. The germline V and J ends were trimmed by 0 bases and 3 bases, with 5 bases remaining between them. The germline gives CDR1 SNHLY, CDR2 FYNNEI. This CDR3 is 13 amino acids long. The CDR3 DNA follows: TGTGCCAGCAGTGAAGCGGAACACTATGGCTACACCTTC. This gives the protein CASSEAEHYGYTF.

The chain couples TRBV9 to TRBJ2-5; the D gene could be TRBD1 or TRBD2 (7 bases each). CDR1 is SGDLS, CDR2 YYNGEE, per germline. V lost 5 bases and J lost 7, with 18 bases in between. The CDR3 length is 14 residues. The DNA for the CDR3 is TGTGCCAGCAGTCGGGGACAGCGGGATGGGACCCAGTACTTC. The encoded protein is CASSRGQRDGTQYF.

This chain connects TRBV11-2 to TRBJ1-1; D remains ambiguous. Germline V gene sequence: CDR1 SGHAT, CDR2 FQNNGV. V lost 3 bases to trimming and J lost 0 bases, with 11 bases between them. This CDR3 is built from 15 residues. CDR3 sequence reads: CASSLKLLMNTEAFF. CDR3 DNA: TGTGCCAGCAGCTTGAAGCTTCTCATGAACACTGAAGCTTTCTTT.

Only a few counts were recorded for this clonotype. The rearrangement links TRBV9 to TRBJ2-1, with TRBD2 identical over 14 bases. Germline CDR1 SGDLS, CDR2 YYNGEE. The CDR3 extends over 15 amino acids. Trimming at V came to 3 bases and at J to 8 bases, leaving 4 bases not matched to a gene. The CDR3 spells CASSAGTSGGHEQFF. The CDR3 region has the DNA TGTGCCAGCAGCGCCGGGACTAGCGGGGGACATGAGCAGTTCTTC.

This clonotype was recorded a few times. V gene TRBV4-2 combines with J gene TRBJ2-2; 7 bases map to TRBD1. The CDR3 has 15 residues. CDR1 is LGHNA and CDR2 is YNFKEQ in the germline V gene. V shed 2 bases and J 7 bases; nucleotides not matched to a gene: 7. Here the CDR3 DNA reads TGTGCCAGCAGCCAACCTCCACAGGGGTTCGGGGAGCTGTTTTTT. As protein: CASSQPPQGFGELFF.

The V call is TRBV6-5, the J call TRBJ1-1; 7 bases match TRBD1. There are 15 residues in the CDR3. Germline trimming cut 4 bases from V and 8 bases from J; bases unmatched to any gene: 13. Germline CDR1 MNHEY, CDR2 SVGAGI. The CDR3 coding sequence is TGTGCCAGCAGTTCCTACTCGACAGGGTTGTGGGAAGCTTTCTTT. Amino acids: CASSSYSTGLWEAFF.

For the CDR3, the DNA is TGCAGCGTTGTAGATGTCAATGAGCAGTTCTTC. Amino acids: CSVVDVNEQFF. The chain combines TRBV29-1 with TRBJ2-1; D ambiguous. Germline values: CDR1 SQVTM, CDR2 ANQGSEA. The CDR3 is made up of 11 amino acids. V lost 4 bases to trimming and J lost 6 bases, with 7 bases between them.

This clonotype was picked up many times. The CDR3 region has the DNA TGTGCCAGCAGGCTGACTGGCGTCAGCTATGGCTACACCTTC. Amino acid sequence: CASRLTGVSYGYTF. The chain joins TRBV12-3 or TRBV12-4 to TRBJ1-2; D is unresolved. The V end lost 6 bases, the J end lost 4 bases, and 15 bases lay between the germline ends. The CDR3 has 14 amino acids.

The chain is built from TRBV12-3 or TRBV12-4 and TRBJ1-1, with D possibly being TRBD1 (5 bases). This CDR3 region has 12 residues. V lost 4 bases, J lost 7 bases, and 10 bases lay in between. CDR3 nucleotides: TGTGCCAGCAGTTCGGGGGAGAGTGAAGCTTTCTTT. Translation gives CASSSGESEAFF.